The 22 T cell receptor beta chains presented below share a single source sample, sequenced in a study of blood T cell repertoires in COVID-19. The repertoire was sequenced with immunoSEQ multiplex PCR; TCRdb's copy has only in-frame clones and lacks some. The repertoire has 150,000 to 200,000 clones, roughly 87% of them found once; the top ten carry around 7.3%. The specimen was peripheral blood. The receptors here all came from a woman aged 65 to 85 with COVID-19, enrolled during active disease.

The chain is built from TRBV4-1 and TRBJ2-3, with 9 bases fitting TRBD2. Germline CDR1 and CDR2: MGHRA and YSYEKL. V shed 0 bases, J shed 1 base, and the junction held 5 bases outside the gene matches. The CDR3 spans 17 residues. The CDR3, as DNA: TGCGCCAGCAGCCAAGATGGCAGGACTAGCGGCACAGATACGCAGTATTTT. This translates into CASSQDGRTSGTDTQYF.

The chain is built from TRBV28 and TRBJ2-7, with TRBD2 matching 8 bases. The V gene's germline CDR1 is MDHEN and CDR2 SYDVKM. The junction had 4 bases not matched to a gene; V was cut back by 3 bases and J by 0 bases. This CDR3 has 15 residues. The CDR3 DNA is TGTGCCAGCAGTTTCGGCGGGACTAGCTCCTACGAGCAGTACTTC. Protein sequence: CASSFGGTSSYEQYF.

This chain uses TRBV11-2 with TRBJ2-5; D ambiguous. The CDR3 spans 15 residues. From germline, CDR1 is SGHAT and CDR2 FQNNGV. V was pared by 4 bases and J by 3 bases, with 15 bases between. CDR3 region: CASSSIKQIEETQYF. The CDR3 DNA sequence: TGTGCCAGCAGCTCTATCAAACAGATCGAAGAGACCCAGTACTTC.

The chain uses TRBV15 and TRBJ2-6, with TRBD1 matching 9 bases. V was clipped by 3 bases and J by 2 bases; unmatched bases: 8. This CDR3 has 18 residues. The germline V gene has CDR1 LNHNV and CDR2 YYDKDF (reference sequence). This CDR3 is CATSRWGQGYPGANVLTF. The CDR3 DNA reads as TGTGCCACCAGCAGGTGGGGACAGGGATATCCTGGGGCCAACGTCCTGACTTTC.

This chain links TRBV11-2 with TRBJ2-3; D may be TRBD2 (6 bases). The CDR3 covers 17 residues. V was pared by 4 bases and J by 4 bases, with 21 bases between. Germline CDR1 SGHAT, CDR2 FQNNGV. The CDR3 DNA reads TGTGCCAGCAGCTCCCTAGGAGGAGGGAGGTTAGCAGATACGCAGTATTTT. Protein: CASSSLGGGRLADTQYF.

The chain joins TRBV15 to TRBJ2-7, with D maybe TRBD1 (5 bases). The CDR3 covers 18 residues. CDR1 and CDR2 from the germline V gene are LNHNV and YYDKDF (reference sequence). The V end lost 5 bases, the J end lost 5 bases, and 28 bases lay between the germline ends. In DNA form, the CDR3 reads TGTGCCACCAGCTCCTTCCTTAGGGGTGTCTCCTTTTTCCACGAGCAGTACTTC. This encodes CATSSFLRGVSFFHEQYF.

V usage is TRBV10-3 and J usage is TRBJ2-7, with D possibly TRBD2 on 6 matching bases. Germline V CDR1 and CDR2: ENHRY, SYGVKD. This CDR3 is 16 amino acids long. Between the trimmed V and J ends, which lost 4 bases and 6 bases, there was a span of 22 bases. As DNA, the CDR3 is TGTGCCATCAGTGGGTCGGGGCCCGGGGGATTTGGCGAGCAGTACTTC. Amino acid sequence: CAISGSGPGGFGEQYF.

DNA for the CDR3: TGTGCCAGCAGCTTAGGTCCTAGCGGAAGGGGGGAGACCCAGTACTTC. Its translation is CASSLGPSGRGETQYF. V and J are TRBV7-6 and TRBJ2-5; a weak D match, TRBD2 (7 bases). Between the trimmed V and J ends, which lost 1 base and 5 bases, there was a span of 17 bases. Germline CDR1 and CDR2: SGHVS and FNYEAQ. This CDR3 has 16 amino acids.

The CDR3 DNA reads as TGTGCCAGCAGCCCGAACGGGGAGACCCAGTACTTC. The encoded protein is CASSPNGETQYF. The J gene is TRBJ2-5, the V gene TRBV7-2; D uncertain. The CDR3 consists of 12 residues. Germline CDR1 and CDR2: SGHTA and FQGNSA. V lost 5 bases and J lost 5, with 9 bases in between.

The chain joins TRBV2 to TRBJ1-1; no clear D. Germline V gives CDR1 SNHLY, CDR2 FYNNEI. V lost 7 bases, J lost 0 bases, and 6 bases lay in between. The CDR3 sequence is 12 residues long. The DNA for the CDR3 is TGTGCCAGCAATACAGTGAACACTGAAGCTTTCTTT. Translation gives CASNTVNTEAFF.

This chain uses TRBV7-3 with TRBJ2-5; 8 positions match TRBD2. This CDR3 contains 16 residues. Germline assignment: CDR1 SGHTA and CDR2 FQGTGA. V shed 2 bases and J 2 bases; nucleotides not matched to a gene: 7. This CDR3 is CASSLGRSGGQETQYF. Here the CDR3 DNA reads TGTGCCAGCAGCTTAGGCAGGTCGGGAGGGCAAGAGACCCAGTACTTC.

CDR3 sequence (DNA): TGTGCCAGCAGCGTATGGACTAGCGGGAGTCTCAATGAGCAGTTCTTC. Its translation is CASSVWTSGSLNEQFF. V and J are TRBV5-4 and TRBJ2-1; 13 positions agree with TRBD2. The CDR3 consists of 16 residues. Germline V gene sequence: CDR1 SGHNT, CDR2 YYREEE (reference sequence). Trimming at V came to 4 bases and at J to 6 bases, leaving 7 bases not matched to a gene.

This chain joins TRBV27 and TRBJ1-1, with TRBD1 matching over 10 bases. The V and J ends lost 6 bases and 2 bases, in that order; junction bases with no gene match: 9. The CDR3 contains 16 residues. From germline, CDR1 is MNHEY and CDR2 SMNVEV (reference sequence). The CDR3 is CASRGRQGAGNTEAFF. The CDR3 nucleotides read TGTGCCAGCAGGGGGAGACAGGGGGCGGGAAACACTGAAGCTTTCTTT.

This chain joins TRBV5-1 and TRBJ2-5; 8 bases are shared with TRBD1. The CDR3 is 14 residues long. Germline-derived CDR1 and CDR2 are SGHRS and YFSETQ. The J segment lost 5 bases and the V segment lost 5 bases, leaving 8 bases of the junction unmatched. The CDR3 here is CASSGQGARETQYF. CDR3 in DNA: TGCGCCAGCAGTGGGCAGGGGGCAAGGGAGACCCAGTACTTC.

This chain joins TRBV12-3 or TRBV12-4 and TRBJ2-3, with D possibly matching TRBD1 (6 bases). This CDR3 contains 12 residues. Trimming took off 6 bases at V and 9 bases at J, with 13 bases between the two ends. CDR3 DNA sequence: TGTGCCAGCAGCCCCGTTGGACAGACGCAGTATTTT. This codes for CASSPVGQTQYF.

This clone has a handful of counts. The CDR3 spells CASSSPQSGQETQYF. In nucleotides, the CDR3 is TGTGCCAGCAGCTCGCCTCAGTCGGGCCAAGAGACCCAGTACTTC. This chain connects TRBV13 to TRBJ2-5; D is unresolved. Looked up from germline, CDR1 is PRHDT and CDR2 is FYEKMQ (reference sequence). This CDR3 is 15 amino acids long. V was clipped by 4 bases and J by 1 base, with 13 bases between them. The full variable domain, rest sourced from reference TRBV13 and TRBJ2-5, is AAGVIQSPRHLIKEKRETATLKCYPIPRHDTVYWYQQGPGQDPQFLISFYEKMQSDKGSIPDRFSAQQFSDYHSELNMSSLELGDSALYFCASSSPQSGQETQYFGPGTRLLVL.

This clone has just one count. V is TRBV18 and J is TRBJ1-3, with 7 positions matching TRBD1. The CDR3 length is 17 residues. Trimming cost V 4 bases and J 4 bases; bases outside gene matches: 13. Germline CDR1 KGHSH, CDR2 LQKENI. As DNA, the CDR3 is TGTGCCAGCTCACAACAGGGGTCCTTCACCCTCGGAAACACCATATATTTT. Protein sequence: CASSQQGSFTLGNTIYF.

The chain has TRBV3-1 (or the pseudogene TRBV3-2) and TRBJ2-7; 11 positions match TRBD2. This CDR3 is 18 amino acids long. The ends lost 4 bases at V and 3 bases at J; junction bases unmatched: 14. From germline, CDR1 is LGHDT and CDR2 YNNKEL (reference sequence). CDR3 amino acids: CASSPLWTSGFGNYEQYF. CDR3 bases: TGTGCCAGCAGCCCTTTATGGACTAGCGGGTTCGGGAACTACGAGCAGTACTTC.

The V call is TRBV24-1, the J call TRBJ2-2; the match to TRBD2 covers 7 bases. The CDR3 length is 18 residues. V was clipped by 3 bases and J by 5 bases; unmatched bases: 14. Germline V gene sequence: CDR1 KGHDR, CDR2 SFDVKD. As DNA, the CDR3 is TGTGCCACCAGTGATCCCGCAAGGGCGGGAGAAAGTACCGGGGAGCTGTTTTTT. Translating gives CATSDPARAGESTGELFF.

This sequence joins TRBV2 and TRBJ1-5; a weak D match, TRBD1 (5 bases). The CDR3 length is 15 residues. V gave up 5 bases and J gave up 0 bases, with 11 bases separating them. Germline V gene lookup returns CDR1 SNHLY and CDR2 FYNNEI. The DNA of the CDR3 is TGTGCCAGCAGTCCTGACAGTTCTAGCAATCAGCCCCAGCATTTT. Protein: CASSPDSSSNQPQHF. Full variable domain (remainder filled in from reference TRBV2 and TRBJ1-5): EPEVTQTPSHQVTQMGQEVILRCVPISNHLYFYWYRQILGQKVEFLVSFYNNEISEKSEIFDDQFSVERPDGSNFTLKIRSTKLEDSAMYFCASSPDSSSNQPQHFGDGTRLSIL.

The chain links TRBV7-3 to TRBJ2-3; 8 bases agree with TRBD2. CDR3 length: 14 residues. With 8 bases clipped from V and 1 base from J, the junction kept 5 bases outside the gene matches. The germline V gene encodes CDR1 SGHTA and CDR2 FQGTGA. CDR3 DNA: TGTGCCAGCGGTAGCGGGATGGGCACAGATACGCAGTATTTT. Encoded protein: CASGSGMGTDTQYF.

The gene calls are TRBV30 and TRBJ2-5, with D possibly TRBD2 on 6 matching bases. The CDR3 is made up of 14 amino acids. Germline CDR1 reads GTSNPN; CDR2 reads SVGIG (reference sequence). V was clipped by 4 bases and J by 2 bases, with 14 bases between them. CDR3 sequence (DNA): TGTGCCTGGAACTCGGGACTGGCTCAAGAGACCCAGTACTTC. It is translated as CAWNSGLAQETQYF. The variable domain in full, completed from reference TRBV30 and TRBJ2-5, reads SQTIHQWPATLVQPVGSPLSLECTVEGTSNPNLYWYRQAAGRGLQLLFYSVGIGQISSEVPQNLSASRPQDRQFILSSKKLLLSDSGFYLCAWNSGLAQETQYFGPGTRLLVL.